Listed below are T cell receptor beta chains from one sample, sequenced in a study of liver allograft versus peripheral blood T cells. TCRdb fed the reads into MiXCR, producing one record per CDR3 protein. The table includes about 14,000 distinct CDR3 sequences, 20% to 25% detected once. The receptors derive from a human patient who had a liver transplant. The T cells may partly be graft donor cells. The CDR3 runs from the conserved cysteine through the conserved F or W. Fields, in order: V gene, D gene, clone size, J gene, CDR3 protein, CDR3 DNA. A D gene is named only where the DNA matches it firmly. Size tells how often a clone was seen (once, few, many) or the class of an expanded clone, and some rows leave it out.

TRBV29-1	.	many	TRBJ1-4	CSVRRDFNEKLFF	TGCAGCGTTCGGCGGGACTTTAATGAAAAACTGTTTTTT
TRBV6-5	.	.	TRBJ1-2	CASRAGSSNGYTF	TGTGCCAGCAGGGCCGGGAGCTCGAATGGCTACACCTTC
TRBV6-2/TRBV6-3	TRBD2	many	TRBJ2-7	CASSSGLAGTYEQYF	TGTGCCAGCAGTTCAGGACTAGCGGGCACCTACGAGCAGTACTTC
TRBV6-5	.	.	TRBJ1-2	CATFNYGYTF	TGTGCGACTTTCAACTATGGCTACACCTTC
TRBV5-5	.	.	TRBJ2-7	CASSLVGRARVYEQYF	TGTGCCAGCAGCTTGGTGGGCAGGGCAAGGGTCTACGAGCAGTACTTC
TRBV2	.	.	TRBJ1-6	CASGPDNSPLHF	TGTGCCAGCGGGCCAGATAATTCACCCCTCCACTTT
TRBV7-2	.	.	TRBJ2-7	CASSLEGRRIDEQYF	TGTGCCAGCAGCTTAGAGGGCCGCAGGATAGACGAGCAGTACTTC
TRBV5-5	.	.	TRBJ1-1	CASSFQGVSTEAFF	TGTGCCAGCAGCTTTCAAGGGGTTAGTACTGAAGCTTTCTTT
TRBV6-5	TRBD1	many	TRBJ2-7	CASSRTGQYSYEQYF	TGTGCCAGCAGCCGTACGGGACAGTACTCCTACGAGCAGTACTTC
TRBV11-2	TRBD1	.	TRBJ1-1	CASSPTTTGGGEVAEAFF	TGTGCCAGCAGCCCCACAACGACAGGGGGCGGGGAGGTAGCTGAAGCTTTCTTT
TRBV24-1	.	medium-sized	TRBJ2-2	CATSDSEPSNTGELFF	TGTGCCACCAGTGATTCCGAGCCTTCGAACACCGGGGAGCTGTTTTTT
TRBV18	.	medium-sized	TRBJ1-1	CASSPGLRNTEAFF	TGTGCCAGCTCACCTGGGCTCCGGAACACTGAAGCTTTCTTT
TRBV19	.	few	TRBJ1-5	CASSIDDNQPQHF	TGTGCCAGTAGTATTGACGACAATCAGCCCCAGCATTTT
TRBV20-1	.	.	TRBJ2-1	CSARGEGGGQYEQFF	TGCAGTGCTAGGGGCGAAGGGGGGGGCCAGTATGAGCAGTTCTTC
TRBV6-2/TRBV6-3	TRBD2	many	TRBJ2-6	CASSYRGAGANVLTF	TGTGCCAGCAGTTACCGGGGGGCTGGGGCCAACGTCCTGACTTTC
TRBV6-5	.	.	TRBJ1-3	CASSYRGLYSRNTIYF	TGTGCCAGCAGTTACCGGGGTTTATACTCTCGAAACACCATATATTTT
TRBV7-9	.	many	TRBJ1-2	CASSPLPGSANYGYTF	TGTGCCAGCAGCCCCCTCCCGGGCAGTGCCAACTATGGCTACACCTTC
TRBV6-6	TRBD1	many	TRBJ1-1	CASSYSGDRVLSEAFF	TGTGCCAGCAGTTACTCGGGGGACAGGGTTTTGTCTGAAGCTTTCTTT
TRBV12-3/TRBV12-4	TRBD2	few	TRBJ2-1	CASSPTSGGPPLYNEQFF	TGTGCCAGCAGTCCTACTAGCGGGGGCCCCCCTCTCTACAATGAGCAGTTCTTC
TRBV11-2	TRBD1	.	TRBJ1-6	CASSLTGTGKSPLHF	TGTGCCAGCAGCTTGACCGGGACAGGGAAATCACCCCTCCACTTT
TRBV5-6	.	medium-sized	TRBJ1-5	CASSLGAYNQPQHF	TGTGCCAGCAGCTTGGGGGCCTACAATCAGCCCCAGCATTTT
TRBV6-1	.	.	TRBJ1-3	CASSEGLGTGNTIYF	TGTGCCAGCAGTGAAGGCTTGGGTACCGGAAACACCATATATTTT
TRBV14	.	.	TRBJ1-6	CASSHRDTRSPYSPLHF	TGTGCCAGCAGCCACCGGGACACCCGATCCCCCTATTCACCCCTCCACTTT
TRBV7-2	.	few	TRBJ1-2	CASSLGRYGYTF	TGTGCCAGCAGCTTAGGTCGCTATGGCTACACCTTC
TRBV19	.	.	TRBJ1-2	CASSIEWNSPGGFGYTF	TGTGCCAGTAGTATAGAGTGGAACAGCCCGGGCGGATTTGGCTACACCTTC
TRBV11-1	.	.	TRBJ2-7	CASSQQGSSYEQYF	TGTGCCAGCAGCCAGCAGGGGTCCTCCTACGAGCAGTACTTC
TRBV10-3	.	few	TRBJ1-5	CAISSGDGNQPQHF	TGTGCCATCAGTTCGGGTGATGGCAATCAGCCCCAGCATTTT
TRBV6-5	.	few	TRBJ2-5	CASGAPPRGETQYF	TGTGCCAGCGGGGCGCCCCCCCGGGGAGAGACCCAGTACTTC
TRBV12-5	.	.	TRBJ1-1	CASGTNRVDTEAFF	TGTGCTAGTGGGACGAACAGGGTGGACACTGAAGCTTTCTTT
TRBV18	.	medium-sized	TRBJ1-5	CASSPLGQGVGQPQHF	TGTGCCAGCTCGCCTCTTGGGCAGGGTGTCGGTCAGCCCCAGCATTTT
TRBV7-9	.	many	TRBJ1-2	CASSLELAGYTF	TGTGCCAGCAGCTTAGAGCTAGCGGGCTACACCTTC
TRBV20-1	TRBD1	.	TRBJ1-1	CSAIRDRATEAFF	TGCAGTGCCATCCGGGACAGGGCCACTGAAGCTTTCTTT
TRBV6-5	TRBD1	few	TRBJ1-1	CASRYQGAVGTEAFF	TGTGCCAGCAGGTACCAGGGGGCTGTAGGGACTGAAGCTTTCTTT
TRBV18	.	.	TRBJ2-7	CARGWDEQYF	TGTGCCAGAGGGTGGGACGAGCAGTACTTC
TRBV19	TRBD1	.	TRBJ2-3	CASRPSGGYYTDTQYF	TGTGCCAGTAGGCCGTCAGGGGGTTATTACACAGATACGCAGTATTTT
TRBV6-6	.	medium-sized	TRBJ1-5	CATSQGQLNQPQHF	TGTGCCACCTCCCAGGGGCAGCTCAATCAGCCCCAGCATTTT
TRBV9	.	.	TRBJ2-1	CASGGGRGSYNEQFF	TGTGCCAGCGGTGGAGGAAGGGGGTCCTACAATGAGCAGTTCTTC
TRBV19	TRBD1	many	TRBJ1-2	CASRPPGGGKGGYTF	TGTGCCAGTAGACCCCCAGGGGGGGGGAAAGGAGGCTACACCTTC
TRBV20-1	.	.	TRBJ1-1	CSARAGSLNTEAFF	TGCAGTGCTAGAGCCGGGAGTCTGAACACTGAAGCTTTCTTC
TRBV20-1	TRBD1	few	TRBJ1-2	CSASRQGTGYTF	TGCAGTGCCAGCCGACAGGGCACCGGCTACACCTTC
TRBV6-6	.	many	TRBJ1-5	CASWEGNQPQHF	TGTGCCAGCTGGGAGGGCAATCAGCCCCAGCATTTT
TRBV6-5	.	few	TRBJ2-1	CASTRTGSYNEQFF	TGTGCCAGCACCCGTACCGGGTCCTACAATGAGCAGTTCTTC
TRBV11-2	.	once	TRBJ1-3	CASSAHSGNTIYF	TGTGCCAGCAGCGCACACTCTGGAAACACCATATATTTT
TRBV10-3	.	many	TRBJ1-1	CATAGQGEAFF	TGTGCCACCGCCGGTCAGGGTGAAGCTTTCTTT
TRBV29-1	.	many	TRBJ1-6	CSVADSSYNSPLHF	TGCAGCGTTGCGGACAGCTCCTATAATTCACCCCTCCACTTT
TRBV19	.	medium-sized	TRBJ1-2	CASSMRAEPHGYTF	TGTGCCAGTAGTATGCGTGCAGAGCCGCATGGCTACACCTTC
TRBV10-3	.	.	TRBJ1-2	CAISPGMEDGYTF	TGTGCCATCAGCCCCGGGATGGAGGATGGCTACACCTTC
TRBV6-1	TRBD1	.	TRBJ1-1	CASSPRTGMNTEAFF	TGTGCCAGCAGTCCGCGGACAGGGATGAACACTGAAGCTTTCTTT
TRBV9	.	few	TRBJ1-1	CASSPDLIPRNTEAFF	TGTGCCAGCAGTCCCGACCTGATTCCGAGGAACACTGAAGCTTTCTTT